A selection of T cell receptor beta chains follows, all from one sample in a study of CD8+ T cells in alopecia areata. Clones were read by immunoSEQ multiplex PCR, and TCRdb kept only the in-frame ones, dropping some. Of around 98,000 clones listed, 40% to 45% are singletons. The sequenced material came from CD4+ T cells sorted from blood. The receptors were gathered from a human donor with alopecia areata. CDR3s include the opening cysteine and the closing phenylalanine or tryptophan. Fields, in order: CDR3 protein, CDR3 DNA, clone size, J gene, V gene, D gene. D genes are given only for firm matches. Expanded clones are given a class, and other clones once, few, many or no size at all.

CDR3 protein: CASSPFRGPSEQYF
CDR3 DNA: TGTGCCAGCAGCCCTTTTAGAGGACCGTCCGAGCAGTACTTC
clone size: many
J gene: TRBJ2-7
V gene: TRBV7-2
D gene: .

CDR3 protein: CSVEARSSEQFF
CDR3 DNA: TGCAGCGTTGAGGCCAGGAGTAGTGAGCAGTTCTTC
clone size: .
J gene: TRBJ2-1
V gene: TRBV29-1
D gene: .

CDR3 protein: CSVGQTADNEQFF
CDR3 DNA: TGCAGCGTAGGACAGACAGCCGACAATGAGCAGTTCTTC
clone size: .
J gene: TRBJ2-1
V gene: TRBV29-1
D gene: .

CDR3 protein: CSVTGLSGGTEAFF
CDR3 DNA: TGCAGCGTGACAGGGTTAAGTGGGGGGACTGAAGCTTTCTTT
clone size: few
J gene: TRBJ1-1
V gene: TRBV29-1
D gene: TRBD1

CDR3 protein: CAWTQTANTQYF
CDR3 DNA: TGTGCCTGGACTCAGACAGCCAATACGCAGTATTTT
clone size: .
J gene: TRBJ2-3
V gene: TRBV30
D gene: .

CDR3 protein: CASKDEQYF
CDR3 DNA: TGTGCCAGCAAGGACGAGCAGTACTTC
clone size: few
J gene: TRBJ2-7
V gene: TRBV28
D gene: .

CDR3 protein: CPSDEQYF
CDR3 DNA: TGTCCTAGCGACGAGCAGTACTTC
clone size: .
J gene: TRBJ2-7
V gene: TRBV7-5
D gene: .

CDR3 protein: CASSLGTGGDYGYTF
CDR3 DNA: TGCGCCAGCAGCCTCGGGACAGGGGGAGACTATGGCTACACCTTC
clone size: .
J gene: TRBJ1-2
V gene: TRBV5-1
D gene: TRBD1

CDR3 protein: CASLLGGSSYNEQFF
CDR3 DNA: TGTGCCAGCCTACTCGGGGGGAGCTCCTACAATGAGCAGTTCTTC
clone size: few
J gene: TRBJ2-1
V gene: TRBV6-6
D gene: TRBD2

CDR3 protein: CASSSRQVGNEQFF
CDR3 DNA: TGTGCCAGCAGCAGCAGACAGGTGGGGAATGAGCAGTTCTTC
clone size: .
J gene: TRBJ2-1
V gene: TRBV7-2
D gene: .

CDR3 protein: CASSIDRSSGELFF
CDR3 DNA: TGCGCCAGCAGCATCGACAGGTCTTCCGGGGAGCTGTTTTTT
clone size: few
J gene: TRBJ2-2
V gene: TRBV5-1
D gene: .

CDR3 protein: CASGGSADTQYF
CDR3 DNA: TGTGCCAGCGGGGGCAGCGCAGATACGCAGTATTTT
clone size: .
J gene: TRBJ2-3
V gene: TRBV7-2
D gene: .

CDR3 protein: CASSLDSVSYNEQFF
CDR3 DNA: TGTGCCAGCAGCTTAGATAGCGTCAGCTACAATGAGCAGTTCTTC
clone size: few
J gene: TRBJ2-1
V gene: TRBV7-2
D gene: .

CDR3 protein: CASTWVKGDEQFF
CDR3 DNA: TGTGCCAGCACTTGGGTAAAGGGCGATGAGCAGTTCTTC
clone size: .
J gene: TRBJ2-1
V gene: TRBV7-2
D gene: .

CDR3 protein: CSVGRDSLYGYTF
CDR3 DNA: TGCAGCGTTGGCCGGGACAGCTTGTATGGCTACACCTTC
clone size: .
J gene: TRBJ1-2
V gene: TRBV29-1
D gene: TRBD1

CDR3 protein: CASSNPRTGCSEAFF
CDR3 DNA: TGTGCCAGCAGCAACCCCCGGACAGGTTGCTCTGAAGCTTTCTTT
clone size: few
J gene: TRBJ1-1
V gene: TRBV11-3
D gene: TRBD1

CDR3 protein: CASSQHSLVQYF
CDR3 DNA: TGTGCCAGCAGCCAACACAGTCTGGTGCAGTATTTT
clone size: few
J gene: TRBJ2-3
V gene: TRBV14
D gene: .

CDR3 protein: CSVGGLPGQVFDTQYF
CDR3 DNA: TGCAGCGTGGGGGGACTACCGGGACAGGTGTTTGATACGCAGTATTTT
clone size: .
J gene: TRBJ2-3
V gene: TRBV29-1
D gene: .

CDR3 protein: CASSYSAGGQETQYF
CDR3 DNA: TGTGCCAGCAGTTACTCGGCAGGGGGCCAAGAGACCCAGTACTTC
clone size: .
J gene: TRBJ2-5
V gene: TRBV6-5
D gene: TRBD1

CDR3 protein: CASSLSGYDTEAFF
CDR3 DNA: TGTGCCAGCAGCTTATCAGGGTATGACACTGAAGCTTTCTTT
clone size: few
J gene: TRBJ1-1
V gene: TRBV7-3
D gene: .

CDR3 protein: CAWSDGQNTEAFF
CDR3 DNA: TGTGCCTGGAGTGACGGACAGAACACTGAAGCTTTCTTT
clone size: .
J gene: TRBJ1-1
V gene: TRBV30
D gene: .

CDR3 protein: CASSLAMGGTDTQYF
CDR3 DNA: TGTGCCAGCAGCTTAGCTATGGGGGGCACAGATACGCAGTATTTT
clone size: .
J gene: TRBJ2-3
V gene: TRBV7-6
D gene: .

CDR3 protein: CASSYPGGSGAYEQYF
CDR3 DNA: TGTGCCAGCAGCTACCCAGGAGGGTCGGGGGCTTACGAGCAGTACTTC
clone size: few
J gene: TRBJ2-7
V gene: TRBV7-9
D gene: .

CDR3 protein: CSVDLGQTNTEAFF
CDR3 DNA: TGCAGCGTTGATCTTGGACAGACGAACACTGAAGCTTTCTTT
clone size: .
J gene: TRBJ1-1
V gene: TRBV29-1
D gene: .

CDR3 protein: CAWTGAGANVLTF
CDR3 DNA: TGTGCCTGGACAGGGGCCGGGGCCAACGTCCTGACTTTC
clone size: .
J gene: TRBJ2-6
V gene: TRBV30
D gene: .

CDR3 protein: CASSQGGWDIQYF
CDR3 DNA: TGTGCCAGCAGTCAAGGGGGCTGGGACATTCAGTACTTC
clone size: few
J gene: TRBJ2-4
V gene: TRBV6-5
D gene: TRBD1